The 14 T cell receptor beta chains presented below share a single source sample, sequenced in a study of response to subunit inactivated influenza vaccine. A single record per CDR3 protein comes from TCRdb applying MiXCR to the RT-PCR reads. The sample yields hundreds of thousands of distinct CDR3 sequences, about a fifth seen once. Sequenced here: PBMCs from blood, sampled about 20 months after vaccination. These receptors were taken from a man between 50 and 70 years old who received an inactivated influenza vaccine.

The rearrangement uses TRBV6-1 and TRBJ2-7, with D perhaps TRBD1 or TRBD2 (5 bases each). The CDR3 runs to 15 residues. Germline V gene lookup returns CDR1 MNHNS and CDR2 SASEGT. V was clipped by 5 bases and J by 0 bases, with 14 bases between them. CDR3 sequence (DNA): TGTGCCAGCAGTAAAACCGGGACGGCCTCCTACGAGCAGTACTTC. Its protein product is CASSKTGTASYEQYF.

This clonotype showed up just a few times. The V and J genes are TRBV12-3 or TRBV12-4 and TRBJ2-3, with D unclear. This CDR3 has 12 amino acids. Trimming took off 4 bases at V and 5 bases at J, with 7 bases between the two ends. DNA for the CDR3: TGTGCCAGCAGTTCACAGCGAGATACGCAGTATTTT. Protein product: CASSSQRDTQYF.

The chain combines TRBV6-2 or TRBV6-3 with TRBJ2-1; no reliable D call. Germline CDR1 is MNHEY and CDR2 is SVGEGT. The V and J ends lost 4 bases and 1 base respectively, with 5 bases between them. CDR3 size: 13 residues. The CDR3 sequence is CASSSLSYNEQFF. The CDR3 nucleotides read TGTGCCAGCAGTTCCCTATCCTACAATGAGCAGTTCTTC.

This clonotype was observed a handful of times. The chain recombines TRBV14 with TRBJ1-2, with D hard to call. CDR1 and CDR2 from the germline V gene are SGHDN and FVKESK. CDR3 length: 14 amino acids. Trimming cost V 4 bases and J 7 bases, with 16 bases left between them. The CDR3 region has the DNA TGTGCCAGCAGCCTCTTCGGGGTATATAGTGGCTACACCTTC. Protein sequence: CASSLFGVYSGYTF.

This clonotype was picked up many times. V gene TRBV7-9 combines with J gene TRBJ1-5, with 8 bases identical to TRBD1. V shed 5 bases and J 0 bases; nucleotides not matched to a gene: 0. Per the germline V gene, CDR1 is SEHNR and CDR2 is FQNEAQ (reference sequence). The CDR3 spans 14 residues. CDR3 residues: CASSTGGSNQPQHF. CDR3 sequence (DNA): TGTGCCAGCAGCACAGGGGGTAGCAATCAGCCCCAGCATTTT.

CDR3 region: CASSFKAPYSYNSPLHF. The CDR3 nucleotides read TGTGCCAGCAGTTTCAAGGCCCCGTACTCCTATAATTCACCCCTCCACTTT. The chain uses TRBV12-3 or TRBV12-4 and TRBJ1-6; D unclear. Trimming stripped 3 bases from V and 0 bases from J, with 12 bases between. CDR3 length: 17 amino acids.

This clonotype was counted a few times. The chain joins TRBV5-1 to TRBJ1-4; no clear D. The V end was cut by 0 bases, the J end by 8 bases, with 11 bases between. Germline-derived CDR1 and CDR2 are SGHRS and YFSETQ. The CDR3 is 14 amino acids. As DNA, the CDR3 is TGCGCCAGCAGCTTGGGAATGAGGATGGAAAAACTGTTTTTT. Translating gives CASSLGMRMEKLFF.

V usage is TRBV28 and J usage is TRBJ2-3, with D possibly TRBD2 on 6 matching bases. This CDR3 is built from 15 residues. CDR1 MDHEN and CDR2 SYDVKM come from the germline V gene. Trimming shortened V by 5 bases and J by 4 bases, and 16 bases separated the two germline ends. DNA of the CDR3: TGTGCCAGCAGTCCCGGGACTGTAAGCTCAGATACGCAGTATTTT. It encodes CASSPGTVSSDTQYF.

The CDR3 reads CASSFLGSGPRQTGDYGYTF. In DNA, the CDR3 is TGTGCCAGCAGTTTTCTCGGGTCGGGGCCCCGACAGACAGGGGACTATGGCTACACCTTC. This chain uses TRBV27 with TRBJ1-2; 8 bases are a match to TRBD1. Germline V gene data show CDR1 as MNHEY and CDR2 as SMNVEV (reference sequence). The CDR3 is 20 amino acids. After removal of 3 bases from V and 3 bases from J, the junction contained 21 bases not matched to a gene.

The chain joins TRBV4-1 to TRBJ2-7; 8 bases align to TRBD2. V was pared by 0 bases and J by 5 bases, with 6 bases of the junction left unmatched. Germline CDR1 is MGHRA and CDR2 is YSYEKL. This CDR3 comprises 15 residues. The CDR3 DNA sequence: TGCGCCAGCAGCCAAGAGCCAGCGGGAGTTCACGAGCAGTACTTC. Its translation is CASSQEPAGVHEQYF.

CDR3 region: CASSSLRGRANVLTF. The DNA for the CDR3 is TGTGCCAGCAGCTCGTTGAGAGGGCGGGCCAACGTCCTGACTTTC. The chain links TRBV7-2 to TRBJ2-6, with D maybe TRBD2 (5 bases). Germline CDR1 and CDR2: SGHTA and FQGNSA. Trimming cost V 4 bases and J 5 bases, with 12 bases left between them. This CDR3 is 15 amino acids long. Variable domain in full (rest from reference TRBV7-2 and TRBJ2-6): GAGVSQSPSNKVTEKGKDVELRCDPISGHTALYWYRQSLGQGLEFLIYFQGNSAPDKSGLPSDRFSAERTGGSVSTLTIQRTQQEDSAVYLCASSSLRGRANVLTFGAGSRLTVL.

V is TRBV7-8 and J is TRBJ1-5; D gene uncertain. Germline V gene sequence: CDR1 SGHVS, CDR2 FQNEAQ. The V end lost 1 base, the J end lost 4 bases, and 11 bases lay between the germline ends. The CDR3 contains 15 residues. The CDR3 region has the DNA TGTGCCAGCAGCTTAGGGAGCCGGGAGAATCAGCCCCAGCATTTT. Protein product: CASSLGSRENQPQHF.

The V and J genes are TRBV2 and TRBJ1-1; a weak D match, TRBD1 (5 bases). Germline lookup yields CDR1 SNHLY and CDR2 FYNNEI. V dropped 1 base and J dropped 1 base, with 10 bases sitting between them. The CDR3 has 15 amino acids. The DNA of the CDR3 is TGTGCCAGCAGTGAAGAAGGGACGGCGAACACTGAAGCTTTCTTT. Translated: CASSEEGTANTEAFF. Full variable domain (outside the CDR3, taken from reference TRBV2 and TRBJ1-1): EPEVTQTPSHQVTQMGQEVILRCVPISNHLYFYWYRQILGQKVEFLVSFYNNEISEKSEIFDDQFSVERPDGSNFTLKIRSTKLEDSAMYFCASSEEGTANTEAFFGQGTRLTVV.

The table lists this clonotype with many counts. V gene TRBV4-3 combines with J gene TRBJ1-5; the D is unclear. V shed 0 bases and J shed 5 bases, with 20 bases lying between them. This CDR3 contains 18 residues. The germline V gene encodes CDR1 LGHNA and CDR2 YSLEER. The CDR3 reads CASSQDYPLGIVYQPQHF. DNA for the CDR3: TGCGCCAGCAGCCAAGATTACCCGTTGGGGATCGTTTATCAGCCCCAGCATTTT.